The clone carrying this T cell receptor beta chain was observed a few times. Antigen specificity is unknown. Patients with uncontrolled infections, other autoimmune diseases, pregnancy or lactation were excluded. Trimming pared 7 bases from V and 2 bases from J, leaving 14 bases between. This CDR3 contains 14 residues. In germline, CDR1 is LNHDA, CDR2 SQIVND (reference sequence). Amplification of TCR beta CDR3 regions used RNA as the template. The TCR CDR3 was amplified in a first-round RT-PCR using the HTBI primer set. In TCRdb, the multiplex PCR reads were re-called with MiXCR into one record per CDR3 protein. The data contain more than 350,000 distinct CDR3 sequences, about 15% of them singletons. This entry is derived from a study of T cells in Graves' hyperthyroidism and ophthalmopathy. Study-wide findings and caveats: Most thyroid clonotypes expanded above 0.001 were also detected in blood. Model predictions of ophthalmopathy came a median approximately 6 months before onset. Classification by a 13 V-J model distinguished ophthalmopathy from stable hyperthyroidism.

Sequenced: blood. The chain joins TRBV19 to TRBJ2-5, with a tentative D call TRBD1 (6 bases). This receptor was obtained from a woman aged 25 to 45 with Graves' hyperthyroidism. For the CDR3, the DNA is TGTGCCAGTAAAGCAGGGGTGTTACAAGAGACCCAGTACTTC. Its protein is CASKAGVLQETQYF.